The present T cell receptor (beta chain) was sequenced within a study of regulatory T cells in long-lasting Graves disease. Study findings and constraints: Blood alone, not thyroid tissue, was studied.

Germline V gene lookup returns CDR1 GTSNPN and CDR2 SVGIG (reference sequence). V dropped 7 bases and J dropped 3; count of bases not matched to a gene: 9. This CDR3 is built from 15 residues. The time point is: newly diagnosed GD, antithyroid drugs for less than 3 months. RNA extracted from PBMCs served as the sequencing template. The authors built TCR beta libraries using iRepertoire HTBI primers and Arm-PCR of CDR3 regions. TCRdb independently ran MiXCR on the multiplex PCR reads; one entry per CDR3 protein. Counted here are around 460,000 distinct CDR3 sequences, about 15% occurring once; the ten biggest clones make up roughly a sixth. This clonotype has ten or more counts. What it binds is not known. This sample also belongs to another study, concerning T cells in Graves' hyperthyroidism and ophthalmopathy. As that report states: Exclusions: uncontrolled infection, other autoimmune disease, pregnancy, lactation. The diagnostic basis comprised clinical symptoms, serum thyroxine and TRAb, thyroid ultrasound and orbital computed tomography. The majority of expanded thyroid clonotypes above 0.001 also appeared in blood.

This receptor was identified in a woman between 50 and 59 years old with Graves disease. This chain joins TRBV30 and TRBJ1-1; 12 bases line up with TRBD1. The sample was peripheral blood mononuclear cells (PBMCs), taken at new diagnosis, from a patient treated with antithyroid drugs. The CDR3 coding sequence is TGTGCCTCATCCGGGACAGGGGGCTGGGACACTGAAGCTTTCTTT. This translates into CASSGTGGWDTEAFF.